Presented here are 19 T cell receptor beta chains from one specimen sequenced in a study of T cells expressing NK-cell markers. Following a re-call of the 5' RACE reads, TCRdb has one entry per CDR3 protein and lacks DNA. Recorded for this sample: some 340,000 distinct CDR3 sequences. Sequencing was performed on blood T cells: a sorted CD56 or NKG2C T cell subset, CD4+ or CD8+ T cells, or bulk PBMC T cells (not recorded which). The receptor set was obtained from a man aged 18-69 years in good health.

V and J are TRBV19 and TRBJ1-2; TCRdb's D gene call, TRBD1, goes unchecked for lack of DNA. Germline CDR1 LNHDA, CDR2 SQIVND (reference sequence). The CDR3 length is 16 residues. This chain's CDR3 is CASSTSGYTSFIGYTF.

This chain joins TRBV30 and TRBJ2-3. The CDR3 covers 12 residues. In germline, CDR1 is GTSNPN, CDR2 SVGIG (reference sequence). The CDR3 loop reads CAWSTRADTQYF.

This CDR3 is CASSSSRRSTDTQYF. The chain joins TRBV12-3 or TRBV12-4 to TRBJ2-3. The CDR3 extends over 15 amino acids.

V usage is TRBV20-1 and J usage is TRBJ2-7; the D call from TCRdb, TRBD1, cannot be confirmed without DNA. The CDR3 contains 13 residues. In germline, CDR1 is DFQATT, CDR2 SNEGSKA (reference sequence). The CDR3 loop reads CSATGQDTYEQYF.

The chain combines TRBV29-1 with TRBJ2-1; the D gene TCRdb calls, TRBD2, cannot be checked with no DNA. The CDR3 has 13 amino acids. Germline-derived CDR1 and CDR2 are SQVTM and ANQGSEA. Here the CDR3 reads CSALPTSGNEQFF.

This chain connects TRBV6-5 to TRBJ2-2; without DNA, the TCRdb call of TRBD1 cannot be checked. The CDR3 runs to 17 residues. Germline CDR1 is MNHEY and CDR2 is SVGAGI. The CDR3 sequence is CASSFQRDRANTGELFF.

The V and J genes are TRBV5-1 and TRBJ1-2. This CDR3 is built from 14 residues. Germline V gives CDR1 SGHRS, CDR2 YFSETQ. CDR3 amino acids: CASSFSDHSNGYTF.

This chain's CDR3 is CASSRGATYNEQFF. V and J are TRBV5-5 and TRBJ2-1. The CDR3 totals 14 residues. Looked up from germline, CDR1 is SGHKS and CDR2 is YYEKEE (reference sequence).

V is TRBV6-1 and J is TRBJ1-2. The CDR3 covers 12 residues. Germline V gene data show CDR1 as MNHNS and CDR2 as SASEGT. The CDR3 region is CASSDLNYGYTF.

The chain is built from TRBV12-3 or TRBV12-4 and TRBJ2-1; checking the TCRdb D call of TRBD2 is not possible without DNA. The CDR3 has 15 amino acids. CDR3 amino acids: CASSFRSGAYNEQFF.

The chain has TRBV20-1 and TRBJ2-5; the D call from TCRdb, TRBD2, cannot be confirmed without DNA. The germline V gene has CDR1 DFQATT and CDR2 SNEGSKA (reference sequence). The CDR3 contains 15 residues. CDR3 sequence reads: CSARDPAGGAKTQYF.

V gene TRBV6-5 combines with J gene TRBJ1-2. CDR1 MNHEY and CDR2 SVGAGI come from the germline V gene. CDR3 size: 15 residues. CDR3 region: CASSYWVGGGYGYTF.

The chain combines TRBV7-2 with TRBJ2-5. Germline values: CDR1 SGHTA, CDR2 FQGNSA. The CDR3 is made up of 13 amino acids. CDR3 sequence reads: CASTYSGRETQYF. Full variable domain (missing parts from reference TRBV7-2 and TRBJ2-5): GAGVSQSPSNKVTEKGKDVELRCDPISGHTALYWYRQSLGQGLEFLIYFQGNSAPDKSGLPSDRFSAERTGGSVSTLTIQRTQQEDSAVYLCASTYSGRETQYFGPGTRLLVL.

The chain employs TRBV20-1 and TRBJ2-5. The CDR3 totals 16 residues. The germline gives CDR1 DFQATT, CDR2 SNEGSKA (reference sequence). The chain's CDR3 is CSARDVLAYDQETQYF.

V usage is TRBV2 and J usage is TRBJ2-7; the D gene TCRdb calls, TRBD1, cannot be checked with no DNA. Looked up from germline, CDR1 is SNHLY and CDR2 is FYNNEI. CDR3 length: 14 residues. The CDR3 is CASSIARDRASRYF.

The rearrangement uses TRBV18 and TRBJ2-6; lacking DNA, the TRBD1 call made by TCRdb goes unchecked. Germline-derived CDR1 and CDR2 are KGHSH and LQKENI. The CDR3 is made up of 17 amino acids. The CDR3 protein is CASSPGKQGPGANVLTF.

The gene calls are TRBV24-1 and TRBJ2-1; TCRdb outputs TRBD2, but without DNA this stays unchecked. The CDR3 loop spans 16 amino acids. Germline V gene lookup returns CDR1 KGHDR and CDR2 SFDVKD. This chain's CDR3 is CATSDSSGGVWNEQFF.

The chain recombines TRBV9 with TRBJ2-7; the TCRdb call, TRBD1, lacks DNA for checking. From germline, CDR1 is SGDLS and CDR2 YYNGEE. This CDR3 region has 16 residues. CDR3 amino acids: CASSPRPLDRNYEQYF.

J is TRBJ2-3 and V is TRBV5-5. From germline, CDR1 is SGHKS and CDR2 YYEKEE (reference sequence). The CDR3 consists of 14 residues. The CDR3 here is CASSLDPNTDTQYF.